Included here is one TCR beta chain sequence, with context. Its specificity is unknown. The record originates from a study of identical twins. The study's findings and limits: Weaker excess sharing between twins was seen in beta out-of-frame sequences. Cross-sectional statistical analysis was relied on for the conclusions, without the same donors being followed.

A universal primer site was incorporated via template switching, and the cDNA contained unique molecular identifiers. TCRdb used MiXCR to reprocess the 5' RACE reads, holding one entry per CDR3 protein. Here the sample spans a few hundred thousand distinct CDR3 sequences, under 12% being singletons. The CDR3 runs 14 residues. Between the trimmed V and J ends, which lost 5 bases and 1 base, there was a span of 9 bases. This clonotype was sampled from a man aged 45-60 years in good health. The chain has TRBV12-3 or TRBV12-4 and TRBJ1-5, with D possibly TRBD1 on 5 matching bases. The sample taken for sequencing was memory T cells sorted from blood. CDR3 DNA: TGTGCCAGCAGTCCTAGACAGAGCAATCAGCCCCAGCATTTT. Its translation is CASSPRQSNQPQHF.